These T cell receptor beta chains were read from a single sample in a study of low-dose radiotherapy and immunotherapy resistance in tumors. TCRdb itself ran the reads through MiXCR, one entry per CDR3 protein. The sample includes around 58,000 distinct CDR3 sequences, about 25% of them seen just once. This sample comprised PBMCs, obtained after low-dose radiotherapy plus immunotherapy. These receptors were collected from a male donor with prostate cancer. Each CDR3 is given with its conserved first and last residue. D genes are given only for firm matches. A row's size may be missing; if present it is once, few, many or a size class.

j_gene | d_gene | v_gene | abundance | CDR3aa | CDR3nt
TRBJ2-1 | - | TRBV9 | - | CASSVGRGSSYNEQFF | TGTGCCAGCAGCGTAGGACGGGGGAGCTCCTACAATGAGCAGTTCTTC
TRBJ2-1 | - | TRBV6-8 | many | CASSYNLGGNEQFF | TGTGCCAGCAGTTACAACCTTGGTGGTAATGAGCAGTTCTTC
TRBJ1-1 | - | TRBV7-6 | many | CASTEGGGWSTEAFF | TGTGCCAGCACCGAAGGTGGGGGATGGAGCACTGAAGCTTTCTTT
TRBJ1-5 | - | TRBV6-2/TRBV6-3 | many | CASSGPAFSNQPQHF | TGTGCCAGCAGTGGGCCAGCCTTTAGCAATCAGCCCCAGCATTTT
TRBJ2-1 | - | TRBV28 | - | CASSLSLAGNEQFF | TGTGCCAGCAGTTTATCTCTAGCAGGCAATGAGCAGTTCTTC
TRBJ1-2 | TRBD1 | TRBV6-1 | many | CASSEAGQPNYGYTF | TGTGCCAGCAGTGAAGCGGGACAGCCGAACTATGGCTACACCTTC
TRBJ2-1 | TRBD2 | TRBV12-3/TRBV12-4 | many | CASSRGLAGGVEQFF | TGTGCCAGCAGCCGGGGACTAGCGGGAGGGGTTGAGCAGTTCTTC
TRBJ2-5 | TRBD2 | TRBV20-1 | many | CSAGTSGRKTQYF | TGCAGTGCTGGGACTAGCGGGAGAAAGACCCAGTACTTC
TRBJ2-5 | - | TRBV10-3 | many | CAISDFGGETQYF | TGTGCCATCAGTGATTTTGGAGGGGAGACCCAGTACTTC
TRBJ2-5 | - | TRBV29-1 | many | CSGGRAQETQYF | TGCAGCGGTGGCAGGGCGCAAGAGACCCAGTACTTC
TRBJ1-1 | - | TRBV5-1 | many | CASSFRLGSQMGSTEAFF | TGCGCCAGCAGCTTCAGGTTGGGGAGCCAGATGGGAAGTACTGAAGCTTTCTTT
TRBJ1-6 | TRBD1 | TRBV30 | many | CAWSKTGSSYNSPLHF | TGTGCCTGGAGTAAGACAGGGAGCTCCTATAATTCACCCCTCCACTTT
TRBJ1-2 | - | TRBV10-3 | few | CATSDPGAATF | TGTGCCACCTCTGACCCAGGGGCCGCAACCTTC
TRBJ1-3 | TRBD1 | TRBV4-2 | many | CASSHEQGAGNTIYF | TGTGCCAGCAGCCATGAACAGGGGGCCGGAAACACCATATATTTT
TRBJ2-3 | - | TRBV9 | many | CASSARTISTDTQYF | TGTGCCAGCAGCGCAAGGACCATTAGCACAGATACGCAGTATTTT
TRBJ2-1 | - | TRBV28 | - | CASSLVVSGNEQFF | TGTGCCAGCAGTTTAGTGGTTAGCGGAAATGAGCAGTTCTTC
TRBJ2-3 | - | TRBV20-1 | many | CSARYFNASTDTQYF | TGCAGTGCTAGATACTTTAATGCTAGCACAGATACGCAGTATTTT
TRBJ1-1 | - | TRBV25-1 | few | CASSAGTNTEAFF | TGTGCCAGCAGTGCTGGGACGAACACTGAAGCTTTCTTT
TRBJ2-5 | TRBD1 | TRBV20-1 | many | CSASMGQGRPPQETQYF | TGCAGTGCTAGTATGGGACAGGGGAGACCACCTCAAGAGACCCAGTACTTC
TRBJ2-7 | TRBD1 | TRBV27 | - | CASSRDRVNYEQYF | TGTGCCAGCAGTAGGGACAGGGTTAACTACGAGCAGTACTTC
TRBJ2-6 | - | TRBV9 | many | CASSVGDFSGANVLTF | TGTGCCAGCAGCGTAGGTGACTTCTCTGGGGCCAACGTCCTGACTTTC
TRBJ2-1 | TRBD1 | TRBV7-8 | - | CASSVRDRGWNEQFF | TGTGCCAGCAGCGTACGGGACAGGGGTTGGAATGAGCAGTTCTTC
TRBJ2-7 | TRBD2 | TRBV11-3 | many | CASSLDAGGTYEQYF | TGTGCCAGCAGCTTAGATGCGGGGGGCACCTACGAGCAGTACTTC
TRBJ1-1 | - | TRBV12-3/TRBV12-4 | many | CASTGDINTEAFF | TGTGCCAGCACCGGGGACATCAACACTGAAGCTTTCTTT
TRBJ1-1 | TRBD1 | TRBV5-1 | many | CASSLADRIEAFF | TGCGCCAGCAGCTTGGCGGACAGGATCGAAGCTTTCTTT
TRBJ2-7 | TRBD1 | TRBV7-2 | - | CASSTQGQSYEQYF | TGTGCCAGCTCGACCCAGGGACAGTCCTACGAGCAGTACTTC
TRBJ2-7 | - | TRBV7-8 | few | CASSLGVRIYEQYF | TGTGCCAGCAGCTTAGGGGTCAGGATCTACGAGCAGTACTTC
TRBJ1-1 | - | TRBV28 | many | CASSFGGTNTEAFF | TGTGCCAGCAGTTTTGGGGGGACGAACACTGAAGCTTTCTTT
TRBJ2-4 | - | TRBV3-1 | many | CASSGRRWGVNIQYF | TGTGCCAGCAGCGGAAGGCGGTGGGGTGTAAACATTCAGTACTTC
TRBJ2-1 | - | TRBV3-1 | many | CASSLSGSLGNEQFF | TGTGCCAGCAGCCTATCTGGGTCCCTAGGCAATGAGCAGTTCTTC
TRBJ2-5 | TRBD1 | TRBV6-5 | many | CASSIPTASRGETQYF | TGTGCCAGCAGTATTCCGACAGCCAGCAGGGGGGAGACCCAGTACTTC
TRBJ2-7 | TRBD2 | TRBV7-2 | many | CASSLAERGGGVEQYF | TGTGCCAGCAGCTTAGCGGAGCGGGGGGGCGGGGTCGAGCAGTACTTC
TRBJ1-6 | TRBD1 | TRBV4-2 | many | CASSQAGATGNYSPLHF | TGTGCCAGCAGCCAAGCCGGCGCGACAGGGAATTATTCACCCCTCCACTTT
TRBJ2-6 | TRBD2 | TRBV6-5 | - | CASSEASGGANVLTF | TGTGCCAGCAGTGAAGCTAGCGGGGGGGCCAACGTCCTGACTTTC
TRBJ2-7 | TRBD2 | TRBV5-1 | - | CASSLDGGVYEQYF | TGCGCCAGCAGCTTGGACGGGGGGGTCTACGAGCAGTACTTC
TRBJ1-5 | TRBD1 | TRBV18 | - | CASSPTGGGNQPQHF | TGTGCCAGCTCACCCACAGGGGGCGGCAATCAGCCCCAGCATTTT
TRBJ2-3 | - | TRBV18 | many | CASSPMTGEGTQYF | TGTGCCAGCTCACCTATGACGGGTGAGGGTACGCAGTATTTT
TRBJ2-6 | - | TRBV12-3/TRBV12-4 | many | CASSPGDLISGANVLTF | TGTGCCAGCAGTCCAGGGGACTTGATCTCTGGGGCCAACGTCCTGACTTTC
TRBJ2-5 | TRBD2 | TRBV7-2 | many | CASSLDSGGPETQYF | TGTGCCAGCAGCTTAGACAGCGGGGGGCCGGAGACCCAGTACTTC
TRBJ2-1 | - | TRBV3-1 | - | CASSQDRGLVTYNEQFF | TGTGCCAGCAGCCAAGATCGGGGGCTAGTCACCTACAATGAGCAGTTCTTC
TRBJ2-7 | TRBD1 | TRBV28 | many | CASSATDRAKNEQYF | TGTGCCAGCAGTGCCACGGACAGGGCCAAAAACGAGCAGTACTTC
TRBJ2-7 | TRBD1 | TRBV19 | many | CATSGTASSYEQYF | TGTGCCACTTCCGGGACAGCAAGCTCCTACGAGCAGTACTTC
TRBJ2-5 | - | TRBV5-6 | - | CASSFYICSARDWATLETQYF | -
TRBJ2-5 | - | TRBV9 | - | CASSLAGSGETQYF | TGTGCCAGCAGCCTGGCCGGGTCAGGGGAGACCCAGTACTTC
TRBJ1-2 | TRBD1 | TRBV5-1 | - | CASTGQGEGYTF | TGCGCCAGCACAGGACAGGGTGAAGGCTACACCTTC
TRBJ2-1 | - | TRBV28 | many | CASRRRNEQFF | TGTGCCAGTAGACGCAGGAATGAGCAGTTCTTC
TRBJ2-1 | - | TRBV5-5 | - | CASSFYRSSSYNEQFF | TGTGCCAGCAGCTTTTACAGGTCGAGCTCCTACAATGAGCAGTTCTTC
TRBJ2-3 | TRBD2 | TRBV12-3/TRBV12-4 | many | CASSPRLAGTTDTQYF | TGTGCCAGCAGTCCACGACTAGCGGGGACCACAGATACGCAGTATTTT
TRBJ2-1 | TRBD1 | TRBV6-2/TRBV6-3 | many | CASARGNEQFF | TGTGCCAGCGCCAGGGGGAATGAGCAGTTCTTC
TRBJ2-7 | - | TRBV20-1 | many | CSAIEGEPYEQYF | TGCAGTGCTATCGAAGGGGAACCTTACGAGCAGTACTTC
TRBJ1-1 | - | TRBV29-1 | many | CSVAGVGTILMNTEAFF | TGCAGCGTCGCGGGGGTGGGCACGATTTTAATGAACACTGAAGCTTTCTTT
TRBJ1-1 | - | TRBV30 | many | CAWSVGGKDTEAFF | TGTGCCTGGAGTGTAGGGGGGAAGGACACTGAAGCTTTCTTT